This T cell receptor beta chain was profiled in a study of chemoradiotherapy in HPV16-positive cancers. Overall study context: Functional T-cell assays on a couple of HPV16-positive patients' cells defined candidate HPV-specific clones and common TCR motifs.

This clone was found once. Its specificity is not known. J gave up 3 bases and V 2 bases, and 11 bases lay outside the gene matches. Germline CDR1 reads MGHRA; CDR2 reads YSYEKL. The CDR3 is 17 residues long. The protocol was immunoSEQ multiplex PCR, while the TCRdb copy is restricted to in-frame clones and leaves out a portion. Counted here are tens of thousands of clones, over 75% occurring once; the ten biggest clones make up around 2%. General study results and limits: Candidate HPV-specific clones and E7-related TCR motifs grew in tumor during treatment.

Sequences were derived from blood, sampled from a patient who underwent chemoradiotherapy. This rearrangement joins TRBV4-1 to TRBJ1-2; 8 bases are a match to TRBD1. The sequence was obtained from a human donor with HPV-associated anogenital cancer. CDR3 region: CASSQPPGAGGDYGYTF. The CDR3 nucleotides read TGCGCCAGCAGCCAACCCCCCGGGGCAGGGGGCGACTATGGCTACACCTTC.